This T cell receptor beta chain was sequenced in a study of OX40 agonist ivuxolimab in advanced cancers. About the study: The patients' treatment was ivuxolimab, an agonistic anti-OX40 (CD134) antibody. Points from the study as a whole: Dosing at 0.1 to 3.0 mg/kg was accompanied by clonal expansion of CD4+ and CD8+ blood T cells by week 6.

This clone appeared a few times. Its matching antigen is unknown. Clones were read by immunoSEQ multiplex PCR, and TCRdb kept only the in-frame ones, dropping some. This table has around 60,000 clones, over 65% appearing once. This TCR came from an adult with an advanced solid tumor such as melanoma, head and neck, liver or kidney cancer. Specimen: CD4+ or CD8+ T cells sorted from blood, collected in a trial of the OX40 agonist ivuxolimab.

CDR3 DNA: TGCGCCAGCAGCCGATGGCCAGACAGGTCTTCAAGCGGGGAGCTGTTTTTT. Its translation is CASSRWPDRSSSGELFF. The rearrangement links TRBV4-1 to TRBJ2-2; the D gene is possibly TRBD1 (6 bases). Trimming took off 4 bases at V and 7 bases at J, with 22 bases between the two ends. The CDR3 totals 17 residues. Looked up from germline, CDR1 is MGHRA and CDR2 is YSYEKL.